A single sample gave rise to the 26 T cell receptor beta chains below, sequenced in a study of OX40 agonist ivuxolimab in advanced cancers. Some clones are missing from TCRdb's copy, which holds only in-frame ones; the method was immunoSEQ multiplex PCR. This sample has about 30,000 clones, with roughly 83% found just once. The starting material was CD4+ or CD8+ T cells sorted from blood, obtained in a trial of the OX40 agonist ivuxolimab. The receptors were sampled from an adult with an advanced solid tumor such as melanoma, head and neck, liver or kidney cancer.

CDR3 DNA: TGTGCCATCAGTGAGCGGGGCGGCTACGAGCAGTACTTC. Translation gives CAISERGGYEQYF. The chain has TRBV10-3 and TRBJ2-7; D may match TRBD1 or TRBD2 (5 bases each). The length of the CDR3 is 13 residues. Germline CDR1 reads ENHRY; CDR2 reads SYGVKD. V gave up 2 bases and J gave up 3 bases, with 8 bases separating them.

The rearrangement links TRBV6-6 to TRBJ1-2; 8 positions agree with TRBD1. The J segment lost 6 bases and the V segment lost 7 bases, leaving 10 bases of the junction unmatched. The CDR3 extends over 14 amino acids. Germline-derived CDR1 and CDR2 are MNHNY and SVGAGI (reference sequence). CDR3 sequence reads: CASNLIPTGDGYTF. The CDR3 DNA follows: TGTGCCAGCAATCTCATCCCGACAGGGGATGGCTACACCTTC.

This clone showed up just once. In DNA, the CDR3 is TGTGCCAGTAGCAAGGGGGCTCCGAGAACTGGAAACACCATATATTTT. It is translated as CASSKGAPRTGNTIYF. The chain has TRBV19 and TRBJ1-3; 7 positions match TRBD1. With V trimmed by 6 bases and J by 2 bases, 10 bases remained unmatched. This CDR3 contains 16 residues. Germline lookup yields CDR1 LNHDA and CDR2 SQIVND (reference sequence).

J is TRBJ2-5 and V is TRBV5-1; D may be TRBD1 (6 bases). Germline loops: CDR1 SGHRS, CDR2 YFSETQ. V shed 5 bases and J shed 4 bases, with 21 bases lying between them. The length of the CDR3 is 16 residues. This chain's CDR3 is CASRVTGPRGIETQYF. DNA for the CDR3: TGCGCCAGCAGAGTAACCGGGCCGAGGGGGATAGAGACCCAGTACTTC.

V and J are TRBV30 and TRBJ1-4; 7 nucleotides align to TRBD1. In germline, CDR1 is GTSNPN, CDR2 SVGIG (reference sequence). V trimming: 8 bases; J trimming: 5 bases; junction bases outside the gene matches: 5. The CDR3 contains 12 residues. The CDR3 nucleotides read TGTGCCCGGGACAGCTGGAATGAAAAACTGTTTTTT. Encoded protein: CARDSWNEKLFF.

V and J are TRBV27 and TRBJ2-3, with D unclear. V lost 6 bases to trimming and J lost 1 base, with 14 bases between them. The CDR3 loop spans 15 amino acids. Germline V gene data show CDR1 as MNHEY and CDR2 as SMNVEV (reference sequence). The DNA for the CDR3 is TGTGCCAGCAGCGAAAACTCGGCTGGCACAGATACGCAGTATTTT. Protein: CASSENSAGTDTQYF.

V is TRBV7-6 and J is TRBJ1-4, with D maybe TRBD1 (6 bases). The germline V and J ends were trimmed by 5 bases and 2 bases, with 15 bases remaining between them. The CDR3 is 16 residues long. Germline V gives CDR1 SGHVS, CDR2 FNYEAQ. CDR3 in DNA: TGTGCCAGCAGCCTAAGGGGGGCGCGGACTAATGAAAAACTGTTTTTT. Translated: CASSLRGARTNEKLFF.

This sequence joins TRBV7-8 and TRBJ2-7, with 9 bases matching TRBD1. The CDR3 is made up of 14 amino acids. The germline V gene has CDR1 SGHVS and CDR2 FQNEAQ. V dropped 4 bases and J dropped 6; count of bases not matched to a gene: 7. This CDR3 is CASSYRDRAGEQYF. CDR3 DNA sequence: TGTGCCAGCAGCTATAGGGACAGGGCGGGCGAGCAGTACTTC. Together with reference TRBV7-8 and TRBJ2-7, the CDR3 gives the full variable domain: GAGVSQSPRYKVAKRGQDVALRCDPISGHVSLFWYQQALGQGPEFLTYFQNEAQLDKSGLPSDRFFAERPEGSVSTLKIQRTQQEDSAVYLCASSYRDRAGEQYFGPGTRLTVT.

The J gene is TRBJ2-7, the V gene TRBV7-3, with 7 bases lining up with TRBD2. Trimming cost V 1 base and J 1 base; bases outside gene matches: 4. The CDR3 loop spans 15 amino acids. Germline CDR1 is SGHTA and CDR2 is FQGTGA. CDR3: CASSLNGGRSYEQYF. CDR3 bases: TGTGCCAGCAGCTTAAATGGCGGGAGATCCTACGAGCAGTACTTC.

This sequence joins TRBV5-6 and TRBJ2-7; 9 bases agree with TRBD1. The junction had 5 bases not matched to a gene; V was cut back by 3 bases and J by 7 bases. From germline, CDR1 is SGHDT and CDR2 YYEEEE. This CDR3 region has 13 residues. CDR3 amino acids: CASSSGTGREQYF. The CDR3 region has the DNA TGTGCCAGCAGCTCCGGGACAGGGAGGGAGCAGTACTTC.

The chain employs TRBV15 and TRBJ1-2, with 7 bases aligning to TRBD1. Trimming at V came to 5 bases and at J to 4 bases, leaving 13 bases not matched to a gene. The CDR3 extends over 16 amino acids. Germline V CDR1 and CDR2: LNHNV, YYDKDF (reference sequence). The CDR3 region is CATSVPGQRGSYGYTF. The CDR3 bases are TGTGCCACCAGCGTCCCGGGACAGCGAGGAAGCTATGGCTACACCTTC.

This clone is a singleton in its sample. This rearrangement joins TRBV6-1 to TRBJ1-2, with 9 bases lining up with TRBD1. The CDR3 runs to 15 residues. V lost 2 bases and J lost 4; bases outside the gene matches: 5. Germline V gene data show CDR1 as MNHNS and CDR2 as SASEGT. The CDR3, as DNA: TGTGCCAGCAGTGAAATGGGACAGGGCAGCTATGGCTACACCTTC. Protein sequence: CASSEMGQGSYGYTF.

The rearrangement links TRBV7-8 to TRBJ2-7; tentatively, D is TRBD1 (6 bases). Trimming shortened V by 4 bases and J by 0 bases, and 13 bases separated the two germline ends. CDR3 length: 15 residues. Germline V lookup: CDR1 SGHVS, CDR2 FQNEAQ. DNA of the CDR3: TGTGCCAGCAGCTCAGGACAGCTCCTCTCCTACGAGCAGTACTTC. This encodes CASSSGQLLSYEQYF.

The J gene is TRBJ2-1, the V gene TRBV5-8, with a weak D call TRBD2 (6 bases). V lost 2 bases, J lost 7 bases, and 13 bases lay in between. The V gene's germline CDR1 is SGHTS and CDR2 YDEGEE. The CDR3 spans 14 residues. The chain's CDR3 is CASSFGGAGNEQFF. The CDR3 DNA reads TGTGCCAGCAGCTTCGGCGGGGCGGGGAATGAGCAGTTCTTC.

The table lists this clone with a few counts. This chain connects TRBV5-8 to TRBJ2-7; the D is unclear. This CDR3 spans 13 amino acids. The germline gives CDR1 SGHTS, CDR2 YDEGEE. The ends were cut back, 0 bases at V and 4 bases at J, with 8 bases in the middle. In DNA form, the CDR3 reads TGTGCCAGCAGCTTGGTTTCTAGTTACGAGCAGTACTTC. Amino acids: CASSLVSSYEQYF.

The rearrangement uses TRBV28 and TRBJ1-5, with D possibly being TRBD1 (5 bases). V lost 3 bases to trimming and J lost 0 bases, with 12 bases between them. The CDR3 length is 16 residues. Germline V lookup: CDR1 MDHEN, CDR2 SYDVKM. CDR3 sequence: CASSLGPASSNQPQHF. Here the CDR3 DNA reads TGTGCCAGCAGTTTGGGGCCAGCCTCTAGCAATCAGCCCCAGCATTTT. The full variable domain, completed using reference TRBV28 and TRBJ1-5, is DVKVTQSSRYLVKRTGEKVFLECVQDMDHENMFWYRQDPGLGLRLIYFSYDVKMKEKGDIPEGYSVSREKKERFSLILESASTNQTSMYLCASSLGPASSNQPQHFGDGTRLSIL.

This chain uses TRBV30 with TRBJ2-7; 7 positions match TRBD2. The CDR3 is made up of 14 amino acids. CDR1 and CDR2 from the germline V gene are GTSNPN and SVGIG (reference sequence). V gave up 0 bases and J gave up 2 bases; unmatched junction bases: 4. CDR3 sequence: CAWSVGSGPYEQYF. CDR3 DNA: TGTGCCTGGAGTGTAGGTAGCGGGCCCTACGAGCAGTACTTC.

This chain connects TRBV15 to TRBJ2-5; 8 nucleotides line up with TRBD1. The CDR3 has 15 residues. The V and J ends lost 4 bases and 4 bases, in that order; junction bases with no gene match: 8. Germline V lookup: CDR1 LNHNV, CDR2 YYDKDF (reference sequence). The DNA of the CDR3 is TGTGCCACCAGCAAAAGGACAGGGATAAGAGAGACCCAGTACTTC. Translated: CATSKRTGIRETQYF.

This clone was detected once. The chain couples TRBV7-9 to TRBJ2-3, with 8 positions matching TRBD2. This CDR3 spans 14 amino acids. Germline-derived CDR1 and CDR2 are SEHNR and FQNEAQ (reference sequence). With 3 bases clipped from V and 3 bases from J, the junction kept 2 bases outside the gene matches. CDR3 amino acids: CASSFIAGTDTQYF. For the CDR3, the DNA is TGTGCCAGCAGCTTTATAGCGGGAACAGATACGCAGTATTTT.

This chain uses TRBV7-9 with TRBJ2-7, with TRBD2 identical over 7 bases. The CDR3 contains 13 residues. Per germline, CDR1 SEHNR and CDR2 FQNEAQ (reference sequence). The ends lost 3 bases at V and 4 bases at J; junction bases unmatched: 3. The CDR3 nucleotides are TGTGCCAGCAGCTTTCAGGGAGGGTACGAGCAGTACTTC. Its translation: CASSFQGGYEQYF. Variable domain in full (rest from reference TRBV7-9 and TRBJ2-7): DTGVSQNPRHKITKRGQNVTFRCDPISEHNRLYWYRQTLGQGPEFLTYFQNEAQLEKSRLLSDRFSAERPKGSFSTLEIQRTEQGDSAMYLCASSFQGGYEQYFGPGTRLTVT.

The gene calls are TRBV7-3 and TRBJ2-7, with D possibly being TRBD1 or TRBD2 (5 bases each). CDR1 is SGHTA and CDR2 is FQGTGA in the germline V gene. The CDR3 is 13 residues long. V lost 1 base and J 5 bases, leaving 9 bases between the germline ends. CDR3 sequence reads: CASSLSRGHEQYF. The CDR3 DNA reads TGTGCCAGCAGCTTAAGTCGGGGCCACGAGCAGTACTTC.

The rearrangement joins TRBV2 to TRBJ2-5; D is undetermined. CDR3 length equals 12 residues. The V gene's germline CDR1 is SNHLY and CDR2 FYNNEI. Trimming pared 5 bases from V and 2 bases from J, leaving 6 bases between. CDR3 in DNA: TGTGCCAGCAGTATCGGACAAGAGACCCAGTACTTC. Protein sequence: CASSIGQETQYF.

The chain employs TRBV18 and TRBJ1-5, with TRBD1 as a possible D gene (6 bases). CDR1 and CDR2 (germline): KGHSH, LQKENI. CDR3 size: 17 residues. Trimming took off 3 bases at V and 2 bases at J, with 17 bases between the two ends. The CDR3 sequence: CASSPPQSQGRNQPQHF. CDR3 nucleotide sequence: TGTGCCAGCTCACCTCCCCAGTCACAGGGCCGCAATCAGCCCCAGCATTTT.

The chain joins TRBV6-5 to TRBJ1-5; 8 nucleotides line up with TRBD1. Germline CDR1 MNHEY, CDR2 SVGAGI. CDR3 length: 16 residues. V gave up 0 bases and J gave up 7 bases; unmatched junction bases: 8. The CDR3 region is CASSYSSPGDRQPQHF. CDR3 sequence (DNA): TGTGCCAGCAGTTACTCTTCGCCAGGGGACAGGCAGCCCCAGCATTTT.

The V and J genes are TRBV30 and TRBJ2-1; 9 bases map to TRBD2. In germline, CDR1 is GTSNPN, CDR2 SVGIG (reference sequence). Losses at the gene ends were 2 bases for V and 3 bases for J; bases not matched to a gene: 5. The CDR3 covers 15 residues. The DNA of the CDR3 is TGTGCCTGGAGTCAGACTAGCGGCCGCTACAATGAGCAGTTCTTC. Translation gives CAWSQTSGRYNEQFF.

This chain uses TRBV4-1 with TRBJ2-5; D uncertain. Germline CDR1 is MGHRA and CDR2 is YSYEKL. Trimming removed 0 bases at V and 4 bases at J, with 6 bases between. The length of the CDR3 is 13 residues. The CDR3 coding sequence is TGCGCCAGCAGCCAAGATTCGAGAGAGACCCAGTACTTC. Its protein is CASSQDSRETQYF.